The TCR beta chain described here comes from a study of human T cells and chemical hapten exposure. There are 15 residues in the CDR3. Per germline, CDR1 DFQATT and CDR2 SNEGSKA (reference sequence). V was pared by 6 bases and J by 5 bases, with 8 bases of the junction left unmatched. Regarding time point: patch test 3, about 24 weeks after DPC sensitization. Treatment described: therapeutic diphenylcyclopropenone sensitization with weekly scalp DPC. Blood draws came before every patch-test application. It was the library that attached unique molecular identifiers to individual cDNA molecules. MiXCR, run by TCRdb on the RACE reads, gives a single entry per CDR3 protein. The table records approximately 97,000 distinct CDR3 sequences, about 28% of them present only once.

This clonotype was sampled from a middle-aged man with alopecia areata. Some clones in this sample may be carry-over from other donors' samples. The V and J genes are TRBV20-1 and TRBJ2-5, with 14 bases aligning to TRBD2. The sequencing here drew on whole blood, taken in connection with sensitization to the hapten diphenylcyclopropenone (DPC). CDR3 region: CSAGTSGSRAETQYF. For the CDR3, the DNA is TGCAGTGCGGGGACTAGCGGGAGTCGCGCGGAGACCCAGTACTTC.